This T cell receptor beta chain was sequenced for a study of blood T cell repertoires in COVID-19. Germline V gene sequence: CDR1 LGHNA, CDR2 YNFKEQ. This CDR3 has 13 residues. Per the study methods: By means of reference gene primer amplification, nucleated cell counts were estimated. Only in-frame clones appear in the TCRdb table, and some are missing; sequencing was by immunoSEQ multiplex PCR. The V and J calls and clone size come from that table; D and trimming were worked out from the DNA. There are around 350,000 clones in the sample; approximately 86% occur only once, and around 3% lies in the top ten. Comments on this clone: Relative to the germline gene, one junction end is altered; a read error may explain this.

The chain recombines TRBV4-2 with TRBJ1-4; D possibly corresponds to TRBD1 (5 bases). Sequencing input: peripheral blood. The clonotype originates from a human donor in a cohort sampled during active COVID-19. The CDR3: CASSQGGETPGIF. The CDR3 nucleotides read TGTGCCAGCAGCCAAGGGGGGGAGACCCCGGGGATTTTT.